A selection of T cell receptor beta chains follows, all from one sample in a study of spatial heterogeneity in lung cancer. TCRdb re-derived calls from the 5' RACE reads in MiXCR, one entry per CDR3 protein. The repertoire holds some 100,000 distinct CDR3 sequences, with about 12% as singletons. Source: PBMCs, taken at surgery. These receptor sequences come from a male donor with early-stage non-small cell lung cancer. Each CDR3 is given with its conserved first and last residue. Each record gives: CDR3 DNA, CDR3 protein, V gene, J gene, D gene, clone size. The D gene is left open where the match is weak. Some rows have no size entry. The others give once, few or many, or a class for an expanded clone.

TGCAGTGCTCAGCGGGAGGTCGGGGAGACCCAGTACTTC	CSAQREVGETQYF	TRBV20-1	TRBJ2-5	TRBD2	few
TGTGCCAGCAGCTTGGGGAGTAAGGTCTCCTACGAGCAGTACTTC	CASSLGSKVSYEQYF	TRBV5-6	TRBJ2-7	NA	many
TGTGCCAGCAGTTTAGCCACAGGGATGGAGACCCAGTACTTC	CASSLATGMETQYF	TRBV12-3/TRBV12-4	TRBJ2-5	NA	many
TGTGCCTGGAGTATGGGATCCGATCAGCCCCAGCATTTT	CAWSMGSDQPQHF	TRBV30	TRBJ1-5	NA	NA
TGTGCCAGCAGCTTAATCAGGGCTCAGTACTTC	CASSLIRAQYF	TRBV7-2	TRBJ2-5	NA	NA
TGCAGTGCTAGAGAAGGGCAGGGAAAGAAGCAGTACTTC	CSAREGQGKKQYF	TRBV20-1	TRBJ2-7	NA	NA
TGTGCCAGCAGCCCTATGGGGGCCGGCACTGAAGCTTTCTTT	CASSPMGAGTEAFF	TRBV7-2	TRBJ1-1	NA	few
TGTGCCATCAGTTCGGGGCTAACTAGCTCCTACAATGAGCAGTTCTTC	CAISSGLTSSYNEQFF	TRBV10-3	TRBJ2-1	NA	few
TGTGCCAGCAGACTCATGACAGGGGGTGGCAGCGTCCTGACTTTC	CASRLMTGGGSVLTF	TRBV28	TRBJ2-6	TRBD1	many
TGCGCCAGCAGCCAAGATACAGCGGGGGGGTTGAGCTCCTACAATGAGCAGTTCTTC	CASSQDTAGGLSSYNEQFF	TRBV4-3	TRBJ2-1	TRBD2	NA
TGTGCCAGCAGTCTGGTGACCTACAATGAGCAGTTCTTC	CASSLVTYNEQFF	TRBV6-2/TRBV6-3	TRBJ2-1	NA	few
TGTGCCAGCAGCCATTACGGGCAGTACTTC	CASSHYGQYF	TRBV28	TRBJ2-7	NA	NA
TGTGCCAGCAGCGTAGAGGACCCAGGGCCCGGGTCACCCCTCCACTTT	CASSVEDPGPGSPLHF	TRBV9	TRBJ1-6	NA	few
TGTGCCACCGGGACTAGCGGGGTGGATACGCAGTATTTT	CATGTSGVDTQYF	TRBV25-1	TRBJ2-3	TRBD2	NA
TGTGCCAGCAGCCCGGCGAACACCGGGGAGCTGTTTTTT	CASSPANTGELFF	TRBV12-3/TRBV12-4	TRBJ2-2	NA	many
TGCGCCAGCCGGGATACCGACAGTACTTCCGGGGAGCTGTTTTTT	CASRDTDSTSGELFF	TRBV4-1	TRBJ2-2	NA	NA
TGCGCCAGCAGCCAAGATGCGCTGGGGACTAGCATCCATGAGCAGTTCTTC	CASSQDALGTSIHEQFF	TRBV4-3	TRBJ2-1	TRBD2	many
TGTGCCAGCAGTCGGGAGATTGCTAGCACAGATACGCAGTATTTT	CASSREIASTDTQYF	TRBV6-4	TRBJ2-3	NA	few
TGTGCCAGCAGTGCCCGGGGCGGCTCCTACGAGCAGTACTTC	CASSARGGSYEQYF	TRBV6-5	TRBJ2-7	NA	NA
TGCAGTGCTAGTATAGAACAGGGTGGGCAGCCCCAGCATTTT	CSASIEQGGQPQHF	TRBV20-1	TRBJ1-5	NA	few
TGTGCCAGCAGACCGGTCGGAGGACGTCTGGGGCAGTACTTC	CASRPVGGRLGQYF	TRBV6-2/TRBV6-3	TRBJ2-7	NA	NA
TGTGCCAGCAGCCGCGGACTTACCGGGGAGCTGTTTTTT	CASSRGLTGELFF	TRBV14	TRBJ2-2	NA	many
TGTGCCATCAGTGAGGGACTAGATTCCTACGAGCAGTACTTC	CAISEGLDSYEQYF	TRBV10-3	TRBJ2-7	TRBD2	few
TGCGCCAGCAGCGCGAGGGGGAGCTCTGAAGCTTTCTTT	CASSARGSSEAFF	TRBV5-1	TRBJ1-1	NA	NA
TGTGCCACCAGCAGAGGGACAGCTCCTTATGGCTACACCTTC	CATSRGTAPYGYTF	TRBV15	TRBJ1-2	NA	NA